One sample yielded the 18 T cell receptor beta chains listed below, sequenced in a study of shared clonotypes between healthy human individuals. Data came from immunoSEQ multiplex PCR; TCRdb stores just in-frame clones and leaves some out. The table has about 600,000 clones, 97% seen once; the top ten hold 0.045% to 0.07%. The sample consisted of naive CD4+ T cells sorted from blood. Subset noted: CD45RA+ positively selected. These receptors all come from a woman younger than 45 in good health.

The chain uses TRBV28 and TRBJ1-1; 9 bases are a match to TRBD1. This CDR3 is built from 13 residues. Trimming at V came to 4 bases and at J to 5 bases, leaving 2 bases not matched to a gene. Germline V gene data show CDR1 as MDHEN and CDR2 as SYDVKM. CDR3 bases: TGTGCCAGCAGTTGGGACAGGGAAACTGAAGCTTTCTTT. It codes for CASSWDRETEAFF.

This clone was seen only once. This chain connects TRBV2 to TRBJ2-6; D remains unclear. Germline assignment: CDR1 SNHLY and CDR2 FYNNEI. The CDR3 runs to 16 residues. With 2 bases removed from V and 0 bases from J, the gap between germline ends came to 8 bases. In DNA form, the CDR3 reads TGTGCCAGCAGTGAAAACCCTCGCTCTGGGGCCAACGTCCTGACTTTC. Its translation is CASSENPRSGANVLTF. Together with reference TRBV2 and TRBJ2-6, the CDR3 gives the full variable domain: EPEVTQTPSHQVTQMGQEVILRCVPISNHLYFYWYRQILGQKVEFLVSFYNNEISEKSEIFDDQFSVERPDGSNFTLKIRSTKLEDSAMYFCASSENPRSGANVLTFGAGSRLTVL.

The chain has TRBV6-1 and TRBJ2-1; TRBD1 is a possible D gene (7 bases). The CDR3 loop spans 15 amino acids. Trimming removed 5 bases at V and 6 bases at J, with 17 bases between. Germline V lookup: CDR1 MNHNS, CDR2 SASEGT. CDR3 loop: CASSSTGRRVNEQFF. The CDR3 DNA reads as TGTGCCAGCAGTTCGACAGGGCGGAGGGTCAATGAGCAGTTCTTC.

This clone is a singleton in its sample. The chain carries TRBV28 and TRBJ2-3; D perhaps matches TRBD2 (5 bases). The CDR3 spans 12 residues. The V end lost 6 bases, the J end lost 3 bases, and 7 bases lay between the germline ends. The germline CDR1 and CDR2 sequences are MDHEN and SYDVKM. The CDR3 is CASRDLTDTQYF. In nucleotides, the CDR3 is TGTGCCAGCAGGGACTTGACAGATACGCAGTATTTT.

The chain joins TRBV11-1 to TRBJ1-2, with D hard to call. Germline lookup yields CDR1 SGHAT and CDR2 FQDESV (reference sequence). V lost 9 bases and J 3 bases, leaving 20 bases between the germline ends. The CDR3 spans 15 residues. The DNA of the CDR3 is TGTGCCAGTTCCGGTGGAGACACGAAGGACTATGGCTACACCTTC. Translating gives CASSGGDTKDYGYTF. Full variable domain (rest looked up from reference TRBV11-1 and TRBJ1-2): EAEVAQSPRYKITEKSQAVAFWCDPISGHATLYWYRQILGQGPELLVQFQDESVVDDSQLPKDRFSAERLKGVDSTLKIQPAELGDSAMYLCASSGGDTKDYGYTFGSGTRLTVV.

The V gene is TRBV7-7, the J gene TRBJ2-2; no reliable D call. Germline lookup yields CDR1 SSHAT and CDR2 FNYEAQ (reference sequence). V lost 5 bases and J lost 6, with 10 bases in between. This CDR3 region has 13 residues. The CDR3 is CASSDQRSGELFF. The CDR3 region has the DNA TGTGCCAGCAGCGACCAGAGATCCGGGGAGCTGTTTTTT.

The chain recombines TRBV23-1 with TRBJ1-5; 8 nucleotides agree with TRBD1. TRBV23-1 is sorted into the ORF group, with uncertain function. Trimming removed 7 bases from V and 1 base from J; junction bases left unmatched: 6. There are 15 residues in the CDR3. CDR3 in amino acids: CASTLDRASNQPQHF. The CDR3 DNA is TGCGCCAGCACCCTGGACAGGGCCAGCAATCAGCCCCAGCATTTT.

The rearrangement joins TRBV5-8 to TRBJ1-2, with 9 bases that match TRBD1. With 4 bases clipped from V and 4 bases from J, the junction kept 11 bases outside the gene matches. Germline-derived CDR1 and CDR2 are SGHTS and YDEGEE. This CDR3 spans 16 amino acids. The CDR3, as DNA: TGTGCCAGCAGCCCCCGACGGACAGGGGAATCCTATGGCTACACCTTC. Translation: CASSPRRTGESYGYTF. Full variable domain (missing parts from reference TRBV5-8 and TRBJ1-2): EAGVTQSPTHLIKTRGQQATLRCSPISGHTSVYWYQQALGLGLQFLLWYDEGEERNRGNFPPRFSGRQFPNYSSELNVNALELEDSALYLCASSPRRTGESYGYTFGSGTRLTVV.

CDR3 DNA: TGTGCCAGCAGTGGAGGACAGGGGCTTAATGAAAAACTGTTTTTT. Its translation is CASSGGQGLNEKLFF. This chain uses TRBV6-1 with TRBJ1-4; TRBD1 agrees at 9 bases. V lost 4 bases to trimming and J lost 4 bases; unmatched junction nucleotides: 4. This CDR3 has 15 amino acids. Per the germline V gene, CDR1 is MNHNS and CDR2 is SASEGT.

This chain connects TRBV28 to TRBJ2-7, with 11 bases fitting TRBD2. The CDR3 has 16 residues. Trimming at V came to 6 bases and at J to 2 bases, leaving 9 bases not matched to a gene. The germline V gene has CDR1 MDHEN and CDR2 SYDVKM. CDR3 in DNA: TGTGCCAGCAGACCCCAACGACTAGCGGGAACCTACGAGCAGTACTTC. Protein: CASRPQRLAGTYEQYF.

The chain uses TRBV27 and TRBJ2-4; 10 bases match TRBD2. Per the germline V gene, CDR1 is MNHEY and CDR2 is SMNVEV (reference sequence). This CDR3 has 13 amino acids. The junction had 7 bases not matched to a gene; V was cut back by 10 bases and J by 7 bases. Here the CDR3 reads CATREAGGNIQYF. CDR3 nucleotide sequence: TGTGCCACGAGGGAAGCGGGAGGGAACATTCAGTACTTC.

This chain's CDR3 is CASSPISGTGKGEQYF. CDR3 nucleotides: TGTGCCAGCAGTCCCATCTCCGGGACAGGAAAGGGCGAGCAGTACTTC. The chain recombines TRBV28 with TRBJ2-7, with 8 bases identical to TRBD1. CDR3 length equals 16 residues. J lost 6 bases, V lost 5 bases, and 15 bases had no gene match. Germline V CDR1 and CDR2: MDHEN, SYDVKM.

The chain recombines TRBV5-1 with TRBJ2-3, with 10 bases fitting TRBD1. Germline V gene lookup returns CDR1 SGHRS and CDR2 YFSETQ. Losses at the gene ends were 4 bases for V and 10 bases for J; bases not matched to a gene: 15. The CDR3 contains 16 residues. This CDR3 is CASSEDAGTGERAQYF. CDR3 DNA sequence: TGCGCCAGCAGCGAGGACGCCGGGACAGGGGAAAGAGCGCAGTATTTT.

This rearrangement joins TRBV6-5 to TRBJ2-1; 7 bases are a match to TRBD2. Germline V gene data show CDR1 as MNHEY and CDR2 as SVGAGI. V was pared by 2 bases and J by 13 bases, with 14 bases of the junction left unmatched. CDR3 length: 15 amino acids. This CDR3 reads CASSYDTLRGRFQFF. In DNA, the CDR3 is TGTGCCAGCAGTTACGACACATTACGCGGGAGATTCCAGTTCTTC.

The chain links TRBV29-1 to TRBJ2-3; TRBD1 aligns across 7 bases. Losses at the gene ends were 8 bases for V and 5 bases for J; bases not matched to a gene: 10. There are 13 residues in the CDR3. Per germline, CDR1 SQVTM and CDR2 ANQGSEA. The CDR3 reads CSFRRGFLDTQYF. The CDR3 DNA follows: TGCAGCTTCCGCAGGGGGTTCTTAGATACGCAGTATTTT.

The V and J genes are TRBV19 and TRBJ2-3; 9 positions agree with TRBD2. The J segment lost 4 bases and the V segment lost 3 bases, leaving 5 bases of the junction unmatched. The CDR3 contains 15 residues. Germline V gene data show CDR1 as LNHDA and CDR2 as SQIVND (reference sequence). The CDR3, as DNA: TGTGCCAGTAGTATGTTAGCGGGAGTGTCAGATACGCAGTATTTT. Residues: CASSMLAGVSDTQYF.

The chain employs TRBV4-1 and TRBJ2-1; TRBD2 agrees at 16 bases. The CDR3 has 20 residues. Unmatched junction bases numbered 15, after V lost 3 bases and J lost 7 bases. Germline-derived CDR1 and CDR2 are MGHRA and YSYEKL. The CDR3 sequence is CASSHPTGTSGRAWRNEQFF. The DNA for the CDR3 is TGCGCCAGCAGCCACCCAACCGGGACTAGCGGGAGGGCCTGGCGAAATGAGCAGTTCTTC.

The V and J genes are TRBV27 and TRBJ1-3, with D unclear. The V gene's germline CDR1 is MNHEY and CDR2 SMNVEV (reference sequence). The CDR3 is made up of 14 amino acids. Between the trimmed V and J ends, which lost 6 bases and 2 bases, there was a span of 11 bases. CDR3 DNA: TGTGCCAGCAGCTTGCGGGCCCCTGGAAACACCATATATTTT. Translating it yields CASSLRAPGNTIYF.